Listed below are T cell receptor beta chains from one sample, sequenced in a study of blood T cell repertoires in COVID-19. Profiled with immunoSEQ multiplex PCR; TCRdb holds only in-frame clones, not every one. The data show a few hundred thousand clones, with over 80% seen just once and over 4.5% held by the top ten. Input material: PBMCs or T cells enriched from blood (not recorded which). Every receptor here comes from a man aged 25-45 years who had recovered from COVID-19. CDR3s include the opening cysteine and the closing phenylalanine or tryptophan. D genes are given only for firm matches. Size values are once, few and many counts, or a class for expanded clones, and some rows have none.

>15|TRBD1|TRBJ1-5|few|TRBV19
CASRLRQGANQPQHF
TGTGCCAGTAGGTTAAGGCAGGGGGCCAATCAGCCCCAGCATTTT
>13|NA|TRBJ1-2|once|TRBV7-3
CASSLDRSGGYTF
TGTGCCAGCAGCCTCGACAGATCCGGTGGCTACACCTTC
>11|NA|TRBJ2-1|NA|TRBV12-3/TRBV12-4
CASSSPGVSVF
TGTGCCAGCAGTTCTCCAGGGGTCTCGGTCTTC
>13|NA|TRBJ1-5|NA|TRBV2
CASSREAGQPQHF
TGTGCCAGCAGCAGGGAGGCCGGTCAGCCCCAGCATTTT
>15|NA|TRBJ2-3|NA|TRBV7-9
CASSLAGGGSDTQYF
TGTGCCAGCAGCTTAGCGGGCGGGGGCTCCGATACGCAGTATTTT
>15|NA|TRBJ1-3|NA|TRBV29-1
CSATPVQGPGNTIYF
TGCAGCGCGACCCCAGTACAGGGACCTGGAAACACCATATATTTT
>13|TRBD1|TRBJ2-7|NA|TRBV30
CAWNRDRGGEQYF
TGTGCCTGGAATCGGGACAGGGGGGGGGAGCAGTACTTC
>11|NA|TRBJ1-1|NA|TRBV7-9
CASSSRHEAFF
TGTGCCAGCAGCTCCCGACATGAAGCTTTCTTT
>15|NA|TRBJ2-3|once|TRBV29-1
CSVVSGRWGTDTQYF
TGCAGCGTTGTTTCAGGGCGATGGGGCACAGATACGCAGTATTTT
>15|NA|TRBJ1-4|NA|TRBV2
CASSKDGNTNEKLFF
TGTGCCAGCAGTAAAGACGGGAATACTAATGAAAAACTGTTTTTT
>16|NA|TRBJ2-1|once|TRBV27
CASTPGGLISYNEQFF
TGTGCCAGCACACCAGGGGGACTCATCTCCTACAATGAGCAGTTCTTC
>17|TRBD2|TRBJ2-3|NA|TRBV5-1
CASSLEGTSGGTDTQYF
TGCGCCAGCAGCTTGGAAGGGACTAGCGGGGGCACAGATACGCAGTATTTT
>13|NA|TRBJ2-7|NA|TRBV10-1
CASSVDGAYEQYF
TGCGCCAGCAGTGTGGACGGGGCCTACGAGCAGTACTTC
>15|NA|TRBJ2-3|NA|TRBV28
CASSLRGDWGDTQYF
TGTGCCAGCAGTCTTAGAGGGGACTGGGGAGATACGCAGTATTTT
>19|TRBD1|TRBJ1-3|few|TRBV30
CAWSVLGGRGWYSGNTIYF
TGTGCCTGGAGTGTACTAGGGGGCAGGGGATGGTACTCTGGAAACACCATATATTTT
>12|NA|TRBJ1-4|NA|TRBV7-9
CASSSGFEKLFF
TGTGCCAGCAGTTCGGGATTCGAAAAACTGTTTTTT
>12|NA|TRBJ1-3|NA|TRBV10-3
CATQAAGNTIYF
TGTGCTACTCAAGCGGCGGGAAACACCATATATTTT
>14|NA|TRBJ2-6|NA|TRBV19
CASSISTGANVLTF
TGTGCCAGTAGTATTAGTACTGGGGCCAACGTCCTGACTTTC
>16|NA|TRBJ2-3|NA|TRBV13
CASSFETQGQGDTQYF
TGTGCCAGCAGCTTCGAGACACAGGGTCAAGGAGATACGCAGTATTTT
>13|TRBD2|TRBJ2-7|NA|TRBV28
CASSRSGVYEQYF
TGTGCCAGCAGTCGAAGCGGGGTTTACGAGCAGTACTTC